These 29 T cell receptor beta chains originate from one sample sequenced in a study of CD4 T cells in relation to SARS-CoV-2 and coronaviruses. Some clones are missing from TCRdb's copy, which holds only in-frame ones; the method was immunoSEQ multiplex PCR. The data contain roughly 60,000 clones, approximately 94% of them seen just once; the ten biggest clones take up about 0.14%. CD4+ T cells from unexposed donors were obtained before the COVID-19 pandemic (2011-2018). Sequenced: naive CD4+ T cells from PBMCs. Subset noted: naive CD4+ T cells isolated by negative enrichment. The receptors here all came from a human donor in good health.

The gene calls are TRBV28 and TRBJ1-2; possible D gene TRBD1, 5 bases. Trimming cost V 2 bases and J 12 bases, with 13 bases left between them. Germline CDR1 is MDHEN and CDR2 is SYDVKM. The CDR3 extends over 12 amino acids. The CDR3 DNA sequence: TGTGCCAGCAGTTTAGTGGGGGGAGGGGACACCTTC. Amino acids: CASSLVGGGDTF.

The chain couples TRBV7-9 to TRBJ2-2; 15 nucleotides align to TRBD2. Germline CDR1 is SEHNR and CDR2 is FQNEAQ (reference sequence). The CDR3 has 17 residues. Losses at the gene ends were 4 bases for V and 1 base for J; bases not matched to a gene: 1. The CDR3 reads CASSWGLAGGNTGELFF. DNA for the CDR3: TGTGCCAGCAGCTGGGGACTAGCGGGAGGGAACACCGGGGAGCTGTTTTTT.

The CDR3 nucleotides read TGTGCCAGTAGTATAGTGTCCTCGGGACCGTTCTTC. This codes for CASSIVSSGPFF. The V call is TRBV19, the J call TRBJ2-1; D tentatively fits TRBD1 or TRBD2 (5 bases each). Germline V gene sequence: CDR1 LNHDA, CDR2 SQIVND (reference sequence). The CDR3 is 12 amino acids. Between the trimmed V and J ends, which lost 1 base and 15 bases, there was a span of 13 bases.

The chain joins TRBV19 to TRBJ1-4; weak D call: TRBD1 (6 bases). This CDR3 region has 17 residues. Germline V gives CDR1 LNHDA, CDR2 SQIVND (reference sequence). V was trimmed by 7 bases and J by 2 bases, leaving 20 bases between them. CDR3 nucleotides: TGTGCCAGTACCCAACCTCGGGGGGCAGGTACTAATGAAAAACTGTTTTTT. Its protein is CASTQPRGAGTNEKLFF.

This clone was counted once. The J gene is TRBJ2-5, the V gene TRBV4-1; 10 bases match TRBD1. The CDR3 covers 15 residues. Germline lookup yields CDR1 MGHRA and CDR2 YSYEKL. J was trimmed by 5 bases and V by 2 bases; bases with no gene match: 5. The CDR3 spells CASSQSMTGGETQYF. CDR3 sequence (DNA): TGCGCCAGCAGCCAATCTATGACAGGGGGCGAGACCCAGTACTTC.

V and J are TRBV28 and TRBJ2-7; 8 nucleotides line up with TRBD2. The CDR3 loop spans 14 amino acids. Germline CDR1 reads MDHEN; CDR2 reads SYDVKM. Trimming removed 8 bases from V and 4 bases from J; junction bases left unmatched: 10. CDR3 DNA: TGTGCCAGCCAAAATCCGGGGGGGGCATACGAGCAGTACTTC. It yields the protein CASQNPGGAYEQYF. The whole variable domain, filled in from reference TRBV28 and TRBJ2-7, reads DVKVTQSSRYLVKRTGEKVFLECVQDMDHENMFWYRQDPGLGLRLIYFSYDVKMKEKGDIPEGYSVSREKKERFSLILESASTNQTSMYLCASQNPGGAYEQYFGPGTRLTVT.

The CDR3 region is CASSQDFQGTSPLHF. CDR3 DNA: TGTGCCAGCAGCCAAGATTTCCAGGGAACATCACCCCTCCACTTT. The rearrangement links TRBV3-1 (or the pseudogene TRBV3-2) to TRBJ1-6; TRBD1 is a possible D gene (5 bases). The V and J ends lost 0 bases and 10 bases respectively, with 13 bases between them. Germline V CDR1 and CDR2: LGHDT, YNNKEL (reference sequence). The length of the CDR3 is 15 residues.

The chain combines TRBV27 with TRBJ2-2; 7 nucleotides agree with TRBD2. The CDR3 has 21 amino acids. Germline V gives CDR1 MNHEY, CDR2 SMNVEV (reference sequence). V shed 2 bases and J 5 bases; nucleotides not matched to a gene: 23. The CDR3 spells CASSLGARPREGLTTTGELFF. The DNA of the CDR3 is TGTGCCAGCAGTTTAGGAGCGCGACCGAGGGAGGGCCTAACCACTACCGGGGAGCTGTTTTTT.

This chain links TRBV5-1 with TRBJ2-6, with D uncertain. Germline loops: CDR1 SGHRS, CDR2 YFSETQ. This CDR3 comprises 14 residues. The V end was cut by 3 bases, the J end by 2 bases, with 6 bases between. The DNA for the CDR3 is TGCGCCAGCAGCTCCGGTGCTGGGGCCAACGTCCTGACTTTC. It translates to CASSSGAGANVLTF.

The chain carries TRBV11-3 and TRBJ1-1; maybe TRBD1 (5 bases). V was trimmed by 5 bases and J by 5 bases, leaving 15 bases between them. From germline, CDR1 is SGHNT and CDR2 YENEEA. There are 14 residues in the CDR3. The CDR3 nucleotides are TGTGCCAGCAGCGCTGCCGCGGGGCGGACTGAAGCTTTCTTT. Translated, it gives CASSAAAGRTEAFF.

The V call is TRBV14, the J call TRBJ2-7; TRBD1 aligns across 9 bases. The CDR3 is 18 amino acids. J lost 1 base, V lost 4 bases, and 14 bases had no gene match. The germline CDR1 and CDR2 sequences are SGHDN and FVKESK. The CDR3 region is CASSLVPGQGLWSYEQYF. The CDR3 DNA follows: TGTGCCAGCAGCCTTGTCCCGGGACAGGGACTATGGTCCTACGAGCAGTACTTC.

The genes are TRBV9 and TRBJ1-2; the D gene is possibly TRBD1 (5 bases). Trimming left V 4 bases short and J 7 bases short, with 17 bases between. This CDR3 is built from 14 residues. Germline lookup yields CDR1 SGDLS and CDR2 YYNGEE. The CDR3 loop reads CASSKDNTRGGYTF. Here the CDR3 DNA reads TGTGCCAGCAGCAAGGACAATACCCGTGGTGGCTACACCTTC.

V is TRBV10-3 and J is TRBJ2-5; D may be TRBD1 or TRBD2 (5 bases each). The CDR3 is 13 amino acids. Germline lookup yields CDR1 ENHRY and CDR2 SYGVKD. V was clipped by 10 bases and J by 1 base, with 13 bases between them. CDR3 DNA: TGTGCCACGGGGACCGCGATCCAAGAGACCCAGTACTTC. This sequence encodes CATGTAIQETQYF.

This clone was counted a single time. For the CDR3, the DNA is TGTGCCAGCAGTTTATTTAGCGGCTCAGGGACCCAGTACTTC. This gives the protein CASSLFSGSGTQYF. The genes are TRBV28 and TRBJ2-5; possibly TRBD2 for D (6 bases). Germline loops: CDR1 MDHEN, CDR2 SYDVKM. Trimming took off 1 base at V and 7 bases at J, with 13 bases between the two ends. The CDR3 contains 14 residues.

J is TRBJ1-5 and V is TRBV19; D uncertain. Trimming took off 6 bases at V and 0 bases at J, with 21 bases between the two ends. Germline V gene lookup returns CDR1 LNHDA and CDR2 SQIVND (reference sequence). The CDR3 is 18 amino acids. The CDR3 sequence is CASSLRFAGKSSNQPQHF. The DNA of the CDR3 is TGTGCCAGTAGCCTGAGATTCGCTGGGAAGAGTAGCAATCAGCCCCAGCATTTT.

The chain uses TRBV10-3 and TRBJ2-7; no definite D call. Trimming cost V 0 bases and J 4 bases, with 7 bases left between them. CDR1 and CDR2 (germline): ENHRY, SYGVKD. This CDR3 is built from 13 residues. DNA for the CDR3: TGTGCCATCAGTGAGTCGGGTTGGTACGAGCAGTACTTC. Translating it yields CAISESGWYEQYF.

J is TRBJ1-4 and V is TRBV28, with D possibly being TRBD1 (5 bases). Germline values: CDR1 MDHEN, CDR2 SYDVKM. The CDR3 runs to 18 residues. V shed 7 bases and J shed 2 bases, with 23 bases lying between them. The CDR3 bases are TGTGCCAGCACCACTCCTGGCCGACGGGGGATTACTAATGAAAAACTGTTTTTT. This codes for CASTTPGRRGITNEKLFF.

The V call is TRBV7-2, the J call TRBJ1-5; D not certain. Per the germline V gene, CDR1 is SGHTA and CDR2 is FQGNSA. V dropped 3 bases and J dropped 0 bases, with 6 bases sitting between them. The CDR3 is made up of 14 amino acids. The CDR3 region is CASSFQNSNQPQHF. The CDR3 DNA sequence: TGTGCCAGCAGCTTTCAGAATAGCAATCAGCCCCAGCATTTT.

V and J are TRBV7-2 and TRBJ2-7; the D gene could be TRBD1 or TRBD2 (5 bases each). V lost 5 bases and J lost 5, with 19 bases in between. CDR3 length: 15 amino acids. Germline CDR1 reads SGHTA; CDR2 reads FQGNSA. CDR3 sequence reads: CASSPSGTQPDEQYF. The CDR3 DNA sequence: TGTGCCAGCAGCCCATCCGGGACCCAACCCGACGAGCAGTACTTC.

This clone was seen a single time. The chain uses TRBV3-1 (or the pseudogene TRBV3-2) and TRBJ2-7, with 9 positions matching TRBD2. The CDR3 is 15 amino acids. Germline V gene data show CDR1 as LGHDT and CDR2 as YNNKEL (reference sequence). V dropped 4 bases and J dropped 7; count of bases not matched to a gene: 11. For the CDR3, the DNA is TGTGCCAGCAGCCCTCAGAGCGGGAGGTTTAGTGAGCAGTACTTC. Amino acids: CASSPQSGRFSEQYF.

The genes are TRBV7-9 and TRBJ1-1; D is undetermined. Germline lookup yields CDR1 SEHNR and CDR2 FQNEAQ (reference sequence). Trimming removed 3 bases from V and 0 bases from J, with 8 bases in between. This CDR3 contains 14 residues. The DNA for the CDR3 is TGTGCCAGCAGCTTCGACGTAATGAACACTGAAGCTTTCTTT. It is translated as CASSFDVMNTEAFF.

This clone was observed a single time. This rearrangement joins TRBV14 to TRBJ2-7, with TRBD2 as a possible D gene (5 bases). The CDR3 contains 14 residues. The germline V gene encodes CDR1 SGHDN and CDR2 FVKESK. Trimming removed 2 bases at V and 2 bases at J, with 10 bases between. The CDR3 coding sequence is TGTGCCAGCAGCCAATCTCGGGGAACCTACGAGCAGTACTTC. Translating it yields CASSQSRGTYEQYF. Filled out from reference TRBV14 and TRBJ2-7, the complete variable domain reads EAGVTQFPSHSVIEKGQTVTLRCDPISGHDNLYWYRRVMGKEIKFLLHFVKESKQDESGMPNNRFLAERTGGTYSTLKVQPAELEDSGVYFCASSQSRGTYEQYFGPGTRLTVT.

This chain uses TRBV3-1 (or the pseudogene TRBV3-2) with TRBJ1-1; D is perhaps TRBD1 (6 bases). Trimming took off 2 bases at V and 7 bases at J, with 11 bases between the two ends. The germline V gene encodes CDR1 LGHDT and CDR2 YNNKEL (reference sequence). CDR3 length: 13 residues. The DNA of the CDR3 is TGTGCCAGCAGCCAACTAGGGACAAATGAAGCTTTCTTT. This encodes CASSQLGTNEAFF.

The chain combines TRBV20-1 with TRBJ2-1; D call uncertain. The CDR3 is made up of 10 amino acids. Germline assignment: CDR1 DFQATT and CDR2 SNEGSKA (reference sequence). V was trimmed by 4 bases and J by 5 bases, leaving 3 bases between them. The CDR3 nucleotides are TGCAGTGCTATTCACAATGAGCAGTTCTTC. This gives the protein CSAIHNEQFF.

The genes are TRBV10-3 and TRBJ2-1, with D perhaps given as TRBD1 or TRBD2 (6 bases each). V shed 10 bases and J shed 2 bases, with 15 bases lying between them. The V gene's germline CDR1 is ENHRY and CDR2 SYGVKD. The CDR3 runs 14 residues. Written as DNA, the CDR3 is TGTGCCAATGGGGCCGGGGGCACCTACAATGAGCAGTTCTTC. Its translation is CANGAGGTYNEQFF.

The V gene is TRBV1, the J gene TRBJ2-3; the table's D call of TRBD1 was not tested on the DNA. TRBV1 is marked as a pseudogene. The CDR3 is 16 residues long. The CDR3 loop reads CTSSQDQGGATDTQYF. The CDR3 DNA follows: TGCACCAGCAGCCAAGATCAGGGGGGCGCCACAGATACGCAGTATTTT.

This sequence joins TRBV7-8 and TRBJ2-1; 7 bases are shared with TRBD2. Germline V gene lookup returns CDR1 SGHVS and CDR2 FQNEAQ. After removal of 3 bases from V and 4 bases from J, the junction contained 3 bases not matched to a gene. The CDR3 consists of 14 residues. The DNA for the CDR3 is TGTGCCAGCAGCTTTAATAGCGGGTACAATGAGCAGTTCTTC. Amino acids: CASSFNSGYNEQFF.

V gene TRBV19 combines with J gene TRBJ1-2, with D perhaps matching TRBD1 (5 bases). V lost 4 bases and J lost 7, with 10 bases in between. The CDR3 loop spans 12 amino acids. Germline V gene lookup returns CDR1 LNHDA and CDR2 SQIVND (reference sequence). The CDR3 here is CASSTGTAGYTF. The CDR3 DNA is TGTGCCAGTAGTACCGGGACCGCTGGCTACACCTTC.

This clone was recorded only once. The chain combines TRBV19 with TRBJ2-3, with 11 bases lining up with TRBD2. CDR3 length: 15 amino acids. The V and J ends lost 5 bases and 3 bases, in that order; junction bases with no gene match: 4. CDR1 is LNHDA and CDR2 is SQIVND in the germline V gene (reference sequence). The CDR3 DNA reads TGTGCCAGTAGTCGGACTAGCGGGTTGACAGATACGCAGTATTTT. Residues: CASSRTSGLTDTQYF.